The next 20 T cell receptor beta chains were all read from a single sample in a study of shared clonotypes between healthy human individuals. This table comes from immunoSEQ multiplex PCR, and its TCRdb copy is limited to in-frame clones, with some not included. The table shows 1,500,000 or so clones, with approximately 98.5% occurring only once. The sequencing sample was made of naive CD4+ T cells sorted from blood. Subset defined: CD45RA+ positively selected. These receptors came from a man younger than 45 in good health.

J is TRBJ2-5 and V is TRBV7-9; 7 bases align to TRBD1. The CDR3 has 15 amino acids. From germline, CDR1 is SEHNR and CDR2 FQNEAQ (reference sequence). V was pared by 6 bases and J by 1 base, with 8 bases of the junction left unmatched. The CDR3 DNA reads TGTGCCAGCAGTTATCGACAGGGAACCCAAGAGACCCAGTACTTC. Amino acids: CASSYRQGTQETQYF.

The CDR3, as DNA: TGTGCCAGCAGCCAAGGACTAGCGGGAGGCCCGATCTATTTT. Residues: CASSQGLAGGPIYF. V is TRBV14 and J is TRBJ2-3; TRBD2 matches at 13 bases. This CDR3 has 14 residues. V shed 1 base, J shed 15 bases, and the junction held 7 bases outside the gene matches. Germline V lookup: CDR1 SGHDN, CDR2 FVKESK.

V and J are TRBV18 and TRBJ1-1; weak D call: TRBD1 (6 bases). The CDR3 is 15 residues long. Germline V gene sequence: CDR1 KGHSH, CDR2 LQKENI. V lost 5 bases, J lost 2 bases, and 15 bases lay in between. The DNA of the CDR3 is TGTGCCAGCTCATTACGGACAGACCCAAACACTGAAGCTTTCTTT. This sequence encodes CASSLRTDPNTEAFF. The complete variable domain, with remaining parts taken from reference TRBV18 and TRBJ1-1, reads NAGVMQNPRHLVRRRGQEARLRCSPMKGHSHVYWYRQLPEEGLKFMVYLQKENIIDESGMPKERFSAEFPKEGPSILRIQQVVRGDSAAYFCASSLRTDPNTEAFFGQGTRLTVV.

The chain employs TRBV9 and TRBJ2-2; D perhaps matches TRBD1 (6 bases). The CDR3 has 14 residues. Germline CDR1 is SGDLS and CDR2 is YYNGEE. V was clipped by 7 bases and J by 5 bases, with 15 bases between them. CDR3 protein: CASRWTEGTGELFF. The CDR3 nucleotides read TGTGCCAGCCGGTGGACAGAGGGGACCGGGGAGCTGTTTTTT. The full variable domain, with the rest looked up from reference TRBV9 and TRBJ2-2, is DSGVTQTPKHLITATGQRVTLRCSPRSGDLSVYWYQQSLDQGLQFLIQYYNGEERAKGNILERFSAQQFPDLHSELNLSSLELGDSALYFCASRWTEGTGELFFGEGSRLTVL.

V usage is TRBV9 and J usage is TRBJ2-1; unclear D gene. The germline V gene has CDR1 SGDLS and CDR2 YYNGEE. Trimming removed 4 bases at V and 3 bases at J, with 8 bases between. This CDR3 has 13 residues. This chain's CDR3 is CASSPRVYNEQFF. In DNA form, the CDR3 reads TGTGCCAGCAGCCCACGGGTCTACAATGAGCAGTTCTTC.

V usage is TRBV9 and J usage is TRBJ2-1, with a tentative D call TRBD2 (5 bases). Germline CDR1 is SGDLS and CDR2 is YYNGEE. This CDR3 is 17 amino acids long. V lost 1 base and J lost 6, with 20 bases in between. The CDR3 coding sequence is TGTGCCAGCAGCGTAATAGCCCCACTAGGAGGTTCCAATGAGCAGTTCTTC. Translated: CASSVIAPLGGSNEQFF.

Only one count was recorded for this clone. This chain uses TRBV7-2 with TRBJ1-5, with D hard to call. The CDR3 is 14 amino acids. Germline-derived CDR1 and CDR2 are SGHTA and FQGNSA. Trimming shortened V by 4 bases and J by 6 bases, and 13 bases separated the two germline ends. DNA for the CDR3: TGTGCCAGCAGCTCGTCTCAGGTGAGTCAGCCCCAGCATTTT. Its translation: CASSSSQVSQPQHF.

The chain uses TRBV27 and TRBJ1-1, with a possible D match to TRBD1 (6 bases). Germline V gene sequence: CDR1 MNHEY, CDR2 SMNVEV (reference sequence). The V gene lost 4 bases and the J gene lost 1 base, with 10 bases spanning the gap. This CDR3 comprises 14 residues. The CDR3 here is CASSSPGQNTEAFF. In DNA form, the CDR3 reads TGTGCCAGCAGTTCACCGGGACAGAACACTGAAGCTTTCTTT.

The chain employs TRBV7-2 and TRBJ1-1; D is possibly TRBD1 (5 bases). Germline V gene data show CDR1 as SGHTA and CDR2 as FQGNSA. The CDR3 is 14 residues long. The ends were cut back, 5 bases at V and 1 base at J, with 11 bases in the middle. CDR3 protein: CASSPGVANTEAFF. CDR3 sequence (DNA): TGTGCCAGCAGCCCGGGGGTTGCGAACACTGAAGCTTTCTTT.

This clone has only one observation. J is TRBJ2-2 and V is TRBV7-9, with a possible D match to TRBD2 (6 bases). V gave up 5 bases and J gave up 4 bases, with 8 bases separating them. The CDR3 sequence is 13 residues long. From germline, CDR1 is SEHNR and CDR2 FQNEAQ (reference sequence). The CDR3 here is CASSRTTTGELFF. CDR3 DNA sequence: TGTGCCAGCAGCCGGACTACCACCGGGGAGCTGTTTTTT.

The V gene is TRBV7-8, the J gene TRBJ2-7; 9 nucleotides match TRBD2. V gave up 5 bases and J gave up 0 bases; unmatched junction bases: 8. The CDR3 extends over 16 amino acids. Germline assignment: CDR1 SGHVS and CDR2 FQNEAQ. CDR3 DNA: TGTGCCAGCAGCCCTGGACTAGCGTTCAGCTCCTACGAGCAGTACTTC. Its protein product is CASSPGLAFSSYEQYF.

J is TRBJ1-4 and V is TRBV2, with D possibly matching TRBD1 (5 bases). The germline V gene encodes CDR1 SNHLY and CDR2 FYNNEI. V was clipped by 11 bases and J by 3 bases, with 16 bases between them. The CDR3 length is 14 residues. Written as DNA, the CDR3 is TGTGCCGGCAATGTCTGGGGGGCTAATGAAAAACTGTTTTTT. Protein sequence: CAGNVWGANEKLFF.

The chain is built from TRBV4-1 and TRBJ2-3, with TRBD2 identical over 10 bases. V was pared by 0 bases and J by 4 bases, with 7 bases of the junction left unmatched. Germline CDR1 reads MGHRA; CDR2 reads YSYEKL. CDR3 length equals 17 residues. CDR3 residues: CASSQDLTSGMADTQYF. The CDR3 DNA reads TGCGCCAGCAGCCAAGATCTAACTAGCGGGATGGCAGATACGCAGTATTTT.

This clone was detected only once. The V and J genes are TRBV28 and TRBJ1-1; 9 nucleotides line up with TRBD1. Germline CDR1 MDHEN, CDR2 SYDVKM. This CDR3 has 14 residues. V lost 5 bases and J lost 5; bases outside the gene matches: 6. In nucleotides, the CDR3 is TGTGCCAGCAGTCCGGGGACAGGGAGAACTGAAGCTTTCTTT. Encoded protein: CASSPGTGRTEAFF.

This rearrangement joins TRBV5-6 to TRBJ2-7; no definite D call. The CDR3 length is 14 residues. The V gene's germline CDR1 is SGHDT and CDR2 YYEEEE. V dropped 4 bases and J dropped 3 bases, with 14 bases sitting between them. In nucleotides, the CDR3 is TGTGCCAGCAGCAGGTCTCTGGGCTTCTACGAGCAGTACTTC. Its translation: CASSRSLGFYEQYF. Looking up the rest from reference TRBV5-6 and TRBJ2-7 gives the full variable domain: DAGVTQSPTHLIKTRGQQVTLRCSPKSGHDTVSWYQQALGQGPQFIFQYYEEEERQRGNFPDRFSGHQFPNYSSELNVNALLLGDSALYLCASSRSLGFYEQYFGPGTRLTVT.

Points on this clone: The same CDR3 also results from other DNA sequences found in this sample. J is TRBJ1-4 and V is TRBV2, with 7 bases aligning to TRBD1. The CDR3 sequence is 14 residues long. With V trimmed by 6 bases and J by 3 bases, 4 bases remained unmatched. The germline V gene encodes CDR1 SNHLY and CDR2 FYNNEI. Here the CDR3 DNA reads TGTGCCAGCAGAAGGACAGGTTCTAATGAAAAACTGTTTTTT. Amino acid sequence: CASRRTGSNEKLFF.

Note on this clone: This same CDR3 is encoded by further DNA sequences in the sample. The chain is built from TRBV5-1 and TRBJ2-3, with D hard to call. Trimming removed 0 bases from V and 0 bases from J, with 5 bases in between. The germline CDR1 and CDR2 sequences are SGHRS and YFSETQ. The CDR3 loop spans 14 amino acids. The DNA of the CDR3 is TGCGCCAGCAGCTTGGCAGCTAGCACAGATACGCAGTATTTT. Residues: CASSLAASTDTQYF.

The chain is built from TRBV5-6 and TRBJ2-7; D possibly corresponds to TRBD2 (6 bases). The CDR3 is made up of 14 amino acids. V was clipped by 4 bases and J by 3 bases, with 14 bases between them. Germline V gives CDR1 SGHDT, CDR2 YYEEEE. The CDR3 loop reads CASSLGLSNYEQYF. The CDR3 DNA reads TGTGCCAGCAGCCTAGGACTATCCAACTACGAGCAGTACTTC.

The rearrangement joins TRBV18 to TRBJ1-5; D is perhaps TRBD1 (6 bases). The V gene's germline CDR1 is KGHSH and CDR2 LQKENI. The CDR3 sequence is 15 residues long. Trimming took off 2 bases at V and 5 bases at J, with 13 bases between the two ends. CDR3 bases: TGTGCCAGCTCACCAGGCAGGGGAGAGGATCAGCCCCAGCATTTT. Amino acids: CASSPGRGEDQPQHF. Full variable domain (outside the CDR3, taken from reference TRBV18 and TRBJ1-5): NAGVMQNPRHLVRRRGQEARLRCSPMKGHSHVYWYRQLPEEGLKFMVYLQKENIIDESGMPKERFSAEFPKEGPSILRIQQVVRGDSAAYFCASSPGRGEDQPQHFGDGTRLSIL.

The chain uses TRBV11-2 and TRBJ2-7; D is unclear. In germline, CDR1 is SGHAT, CDR2 FQNNGV. CDR3 length equals 15 residues. Trimming removed 5 bases at V and 0 bases at J, with 14 bases between. This chain's CDR3 is CASSPERRTSYEQYF. The CDR3 coding sequence is TGTGCCAGCAGCCCAGAACGACGGACCTCCTACGAGCAGTACTTC. The full variable domain, completed using reference TRBV11-2 and TRBJ2-7, is EAGVAQSPRYKIIEKRQSVAFWCNPISGHATLYWYQQILGQGPKLLIQFQNNGVVDDSQLPKDRFSAERLKGVDSTLKIQPAKLEDSAVYLCASSPERRTSYEQYFGPGTRLTVT.